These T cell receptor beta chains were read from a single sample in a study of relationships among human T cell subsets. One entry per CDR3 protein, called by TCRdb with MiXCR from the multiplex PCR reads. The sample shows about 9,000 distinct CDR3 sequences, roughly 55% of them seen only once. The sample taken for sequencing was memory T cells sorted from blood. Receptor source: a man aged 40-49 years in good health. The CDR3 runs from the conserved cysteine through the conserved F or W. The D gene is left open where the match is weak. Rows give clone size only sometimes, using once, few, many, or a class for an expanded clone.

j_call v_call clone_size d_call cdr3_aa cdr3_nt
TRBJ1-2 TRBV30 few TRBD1 CAWRAGGIGGYTF TGTGCCTGGAGGGCAGGGGGCATCGGTGGCTACACCTTC
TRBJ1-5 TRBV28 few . CASSFSKSRTQPQHF TGTGCCAGCAGTTTCTCTAAGTCTAGGACACAGCCCCAGCATTTT
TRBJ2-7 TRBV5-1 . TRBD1 CASSPRRQGSYEQYF TGCGCCAGCAGCCCCCGAAGACAGGGCTCCTACGAGCAGTACTTC
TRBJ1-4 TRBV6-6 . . CASSVRGDLGQLFF TGTGCCAGCAGTGTTCGGGGAGACCTTGGACAACTGTTTTTT
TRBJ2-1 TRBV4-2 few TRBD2 CASSRPGAGGGNEQFF TGTGCCAGCAGCCGACCGGGGGCGGGAGGCGGCAATGAGCAGTTCTTC
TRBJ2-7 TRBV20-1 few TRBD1 CSAKTGGPLREQYF TGCAGTGCTAAAACAGGGGGACCACTTCGCGAGCAGTACTTC
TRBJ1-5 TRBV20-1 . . CSASGRSSNQPQHF TGCAGTGCTAGTGGCAGGTCTAGCAATCAGCCCCAGCATTTT
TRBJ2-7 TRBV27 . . CASRPGGIWHEQYF TGTGCCAGCAGGCCCGGGGGAATCTGGCACGAGCAGTACTTC
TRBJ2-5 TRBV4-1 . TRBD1 CASSRRGGLTQETQYF TGCGCCAGCAGCCGCCGAGGGGGCCTGACCCAAGAGACCCAGTACTTC
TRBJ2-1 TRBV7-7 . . CASSHGQGNNEQFF TGTGCTAGCAGCCACGGGCAGGGGAACAATGAGCAGTTCTTC
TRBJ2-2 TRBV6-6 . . CATLGAGALGELFF TGTGCCACCCTTGGGGCAGGGGCCCTCGGGGAGCTGTTTTTT
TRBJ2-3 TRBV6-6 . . CASSRGTDTQYF TGTGCCAGCAGTAGGGGCACAGATACGCAGTATTTT
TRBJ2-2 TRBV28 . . CASRRSNTGELFF TGTGCCAGTCGGAGGTCGAACACCGGGGAGCTGTTTTTT
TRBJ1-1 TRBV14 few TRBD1 CASSRTGRPLDTEAFF TGTGCCAGCAGCAGGACAGGGCGTCCCTTGGACACTGAAGCTTTCTTT
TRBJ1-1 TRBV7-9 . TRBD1 CASSLARTGPTEAFF TGTGCCAGCAGCTTAGCGAGGACAGGGCCCACTGAAGCTTTCTTT
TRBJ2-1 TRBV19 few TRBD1 CASSPGTGKGKRYNEQFF TGTGCCAGTAGTCCCGGGACAGGCAAGGGAAAAAGGTACAATGAGCAGTTCTTC
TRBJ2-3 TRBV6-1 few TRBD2 CASSAGLESQYF TGTGCCAGCAGTGCCGGACTAGAATCGCAGTATTTT
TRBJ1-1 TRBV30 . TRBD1 CAWSKTGSNTEAFF TGTGCCTGGAGTAAGACAGGGTCGAACACTGAAGCTTTCTTT
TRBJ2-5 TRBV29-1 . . CTARSGETQYF TGCACGGCCCGTTCCGGAGAGACCCAGTACTTC